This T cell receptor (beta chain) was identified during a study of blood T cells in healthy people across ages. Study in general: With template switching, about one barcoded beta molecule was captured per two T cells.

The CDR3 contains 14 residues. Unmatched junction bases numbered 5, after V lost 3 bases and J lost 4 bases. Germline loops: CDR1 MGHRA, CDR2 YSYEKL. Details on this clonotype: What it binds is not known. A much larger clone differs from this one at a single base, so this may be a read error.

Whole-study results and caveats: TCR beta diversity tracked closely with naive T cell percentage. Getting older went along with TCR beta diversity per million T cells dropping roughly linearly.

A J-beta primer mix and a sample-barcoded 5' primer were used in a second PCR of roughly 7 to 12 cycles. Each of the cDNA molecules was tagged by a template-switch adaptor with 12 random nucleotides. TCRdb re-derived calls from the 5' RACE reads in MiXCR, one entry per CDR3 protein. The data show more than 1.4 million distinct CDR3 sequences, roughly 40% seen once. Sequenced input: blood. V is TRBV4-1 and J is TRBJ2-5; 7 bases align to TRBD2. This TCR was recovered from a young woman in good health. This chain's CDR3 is CASSQSLARETQYF. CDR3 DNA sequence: TGCGCCAGCAGCCAGTCACTAGCGAGAGAGACCCAGTACTTC.